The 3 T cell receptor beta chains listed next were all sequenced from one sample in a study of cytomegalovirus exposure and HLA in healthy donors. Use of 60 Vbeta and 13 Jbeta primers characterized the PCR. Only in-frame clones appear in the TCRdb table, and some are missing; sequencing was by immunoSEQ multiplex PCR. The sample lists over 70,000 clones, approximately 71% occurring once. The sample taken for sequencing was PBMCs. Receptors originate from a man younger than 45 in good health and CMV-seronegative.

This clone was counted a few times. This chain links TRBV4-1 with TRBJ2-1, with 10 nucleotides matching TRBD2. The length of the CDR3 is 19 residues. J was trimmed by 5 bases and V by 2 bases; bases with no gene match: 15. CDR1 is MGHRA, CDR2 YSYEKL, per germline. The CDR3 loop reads CASSQRRASGRAGDNEQFF. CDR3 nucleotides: TGCGCCAGCAGCCAAAGGCGGGCTAGCGGGAGAGCGGGGGACAATGAGCAGTTCTTC.

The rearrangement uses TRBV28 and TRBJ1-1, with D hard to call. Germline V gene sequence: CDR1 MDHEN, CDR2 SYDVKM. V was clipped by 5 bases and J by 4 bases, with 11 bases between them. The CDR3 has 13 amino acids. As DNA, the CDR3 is TGTGCCAGCAGTCTAGGTCGTAGCACTGAAGCTTTCTTT. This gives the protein CASSLGRSTEAFF.

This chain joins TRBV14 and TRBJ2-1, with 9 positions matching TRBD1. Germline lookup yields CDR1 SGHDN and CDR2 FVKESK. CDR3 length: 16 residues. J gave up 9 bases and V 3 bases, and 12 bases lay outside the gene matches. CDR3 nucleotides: TGTGCCAGCAGCCATGGGGACAGGGCTGCGGTGGGTGAGCAGTTCTTC. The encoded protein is CASSHGDRAAVGEQFF.